The entry that follows covers one T cell receptor (beta chain) sequence. The antigen it binds to is not known. There are no base qualities to consult, and no much larger clone falls within one base. The CDR3 holds 13 amino acids from the cysteine to the phenylalanine. Of the read, only the CDR3 DNA is kept; its 39 bases are in frame from base 1. The germline V gene (reference sequence) provides CDR1 DFQATT and CDR2 SNEGSKA. Trimming removed 3 bases from V and 3 bases from J, leaving 11 bases between the germline ends. The data derive from a study of T cells in Graves' hyperthyroidism and ophthalmopathy (dated by TCRdb to between 2018 and 2021). Looking at the study overall: Peripheral blood was sampled at the time of initial diagnosis, prior to any treatment. TCR V-J signatures able to tell the groups apart were searched for in a discovery cohort of approximately 95 patients, of whom over 40 had Graves' ophthalmopathy and about 60 had stable Graves' hyperthyroidism. Once sampling was done, hyperthyroidism patients were given methimazole at a starting dose of 30 mg daily, whereas ophthalmopathy patients were given high-dose intravenous methylprednisolone. Prospective prediction of ophthalmopathy was tested in an independent validation cohort of fewer than 20 hyperthyroidism patients and 15 to 17 patients who later progressed to ophthalmopathy. According to the paper, TCR Vbeta CDR3 sequencing was carried out on some 140 peripheral blood samples, which came from around 43 ophthalmopathy, 75 or so hyperthyroidism and approximately 17 progressor patients. For training and testing, the 100 or so patients in the discovery cohort were randomly divided in a 7:3 ratio. In addition, the study compared T-cell repertoires in thyroid tissue and in blood from roughly six Graves' hyperthyroidism patients. Study-wide conclusions, independent of this receptor: A model built on a 13 V-J signature distinguished ophthalmopathy from stable hyperthyroidism, reaching 85% to 90% sensitivity and about 81% specificity in cross-validation and 80%/75% in testing. In validation, the model predicted progression to ophthalmopathy with approximately 69% sensitivity and 72% to 75% specificity, a median of approximately 6.7 months before onset. Sample size was not statistically predetermined, and blinding of investigators to group allocation was not performed. Most expanded thyroid clonotypes (frequency above 0.001) were also detected in blood, a finding suggesting that blood repertoires may reflect thyroid immune responses.

Graves' hyperthyroidism was defined as stable when no progression to ophthalmopathy occurred over 18 months of follow-up. Hyperthyroidism patients were newly diagnosed, had a disease duration of under 2 months, and were aged 18 to 65 years. The study excluded patients with uncontrolled infections, other autoimmune diseases, pregnancy or lactation. Diagnoses relied on clinical symptoms, serum thyroxine and TRAb, thyroid ultrasound and orbital computed tomography. Ficoll-Paque density gradient centrifugation was used to isolate PBMCs from under 11 ml of fresh peripheral blood. Total RNA was extracted with Trizol reagent, and quality was checked on an Agilent 2100 Bioanalyzer. The TCR beta CDR3 regions were amplified from the RNA transcripts. The first round of RT-PCR for the TCR CDR3 was performed with the HTBI primer set and the Qiagen OneStep RT-PCR kit. Libraries were constructed in a second round of multiplex PCR, after which size selection and purification were performed. Sequencing of the libraries was done on an Illumina HiSeq2000 using paired-end 100 bp reads. Under the source paper's analysis protocol: SOAPnuke was used to process the raw data, with reads discarded if the reads contained adapters or uncalled bases, had a mean Phred below 15, or lacked an exact constant-primer or identifier match. COPE v1.2.5 was used to merge high-quality paired reads, and clonotypes were defined as unique nucleotide sequences. Clonotypes were aligned to IMGT TRBV, TRBD and TRBJ reference segments using MiTCR v1.1. The analysis included only V-J combinations with a frequency above 0.0001, which together covered 99% to 99.2% of the repertoires. A TCS score was defined as the ratio between F50 (clonal expansion) and ExV (chaos), using BLOSUM62-based TCRdist between CDR3 peptides within each V-J. Welch's t-statistics and random forest reduced some 510 V-J features to 13, which were used in a naive Bayes classifier (R e1071). TCRdb redid the processing of the public reads, applying fastp at Q25 and MiXCR, and retained in-frame beta chains. Identical CDR3 proteins give one entry, which carries the most common genes and DNA. For this entry, the V and J calls and clone size follow TCRdb and not the study's own pipeline. The sample records about 520,000 distinct CDR3 sequences, around 21% of which are singletons. The ten biggest clones cover more than 25% of the sample.

This chain is built from TRBV20-1 and TRBJ1-2, with the D gene not clear enough to name. The receptor comes from a man aged 18 to 30 with Graves' hyperthyroidism. Sequencing was done on a sample of blood. Read as DNA, the sequence is TGCAGTGCTAGTCAGCACGGAGACTATGGCTACACCTTC. This yields the protein CSASQHGDYGYTF.